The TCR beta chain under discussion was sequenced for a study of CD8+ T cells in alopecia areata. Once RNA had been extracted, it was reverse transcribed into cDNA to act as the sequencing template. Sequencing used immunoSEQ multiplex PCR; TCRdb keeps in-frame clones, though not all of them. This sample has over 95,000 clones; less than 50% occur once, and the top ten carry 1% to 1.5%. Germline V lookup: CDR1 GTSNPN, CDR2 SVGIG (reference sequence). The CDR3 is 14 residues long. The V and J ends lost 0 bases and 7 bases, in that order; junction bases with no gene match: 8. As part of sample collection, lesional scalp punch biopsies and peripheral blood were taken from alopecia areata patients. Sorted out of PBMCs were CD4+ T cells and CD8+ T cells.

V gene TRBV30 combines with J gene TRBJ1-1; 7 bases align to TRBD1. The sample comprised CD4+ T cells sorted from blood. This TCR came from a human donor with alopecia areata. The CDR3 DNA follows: TGTGCCTGGAGTGTCATAGGGACAGATATTGAAGCTTTCTTT. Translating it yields CAWSVIGTDIEAFF.